This TCR beta chain emerged from a study of blood T cell repertoires in COVID-19. At the level of the study: Whether acute or convalescent, the COVID-19 samples came from the United States, Italy and Spain. PBMCs, B-cell-depleted T cells, or T cells provided the cDNA or gDNA that made up the material.

CDR1 is LNHDA and CDR2 is SQIVND in the germline V gene (reference sequence). V shed 7 bases and J shed 4 bases, with 13 bases lying between them. CDR3 length: 13 amino acids. Per the original data handling: Reference gene primer amplification gave nucleated cell count estimates. Produced via immunoSEQ multiplex PCR; TCRdb's table is partial and in-frame only. V and J calls and clone size follow that table, whereas D and trimming were derived from the DNA. Of a few hundred thousand clones detected, about 70% appear once; the ten largest clones hold around 3.2%. The sequenced sample consisted of peripheral blood. This sequence originates from an elderly woman with acute or convalescent COVID-19. The chain employs TRBV19 and TRBJ1-2, with D possibly matching TRBD1 (6 bases). Written as DNA, the CDR3 is TGTGCCAGTACCCTGGCAGGGGCCTATGGCTACACCTTC. Amino acid sequence: CASTLAGAYGYTF.